This T cell receptor beta chain was sequenced in a study of blood T cell repertoires in COVID-19. Background on the study: Sites across the United States, Italy and Spain contributed samples from acute and convalescent COVID-19.

The CDR3 contains 12 residues. Germline V lookup: CDR1 SEHNR, CDR2 FQNEAQ (reference sequence). V lost 1 base, J lost 16 bases, and 14 bases lay in between. Original handling: The assay estimated nucleated cells by amplifying reference gene primers. Profiling relied on immunoSEQ multiplex PCR, and the TCRdb table lists in-frame clones only, not all of them. D and trimming were read from the DNA, whereas the V and J calls and clone size are those reported in that table. The top ten hold 8% to 10% of the sample, which has some 44,000 clones, about 90% seen once. This sequence was found in a man in his fifties or sixties with active COVID-19. The rearrangement joins TRBV7-9 to TRBJ1-5; D unclear. Sequencing input: peripheral blood. The CDR3 here is CASSLETGSYHF. The CDR3 DNA is TGTGCCAGCAGCTTAGAGACGGGGTCTTATCATTTT.